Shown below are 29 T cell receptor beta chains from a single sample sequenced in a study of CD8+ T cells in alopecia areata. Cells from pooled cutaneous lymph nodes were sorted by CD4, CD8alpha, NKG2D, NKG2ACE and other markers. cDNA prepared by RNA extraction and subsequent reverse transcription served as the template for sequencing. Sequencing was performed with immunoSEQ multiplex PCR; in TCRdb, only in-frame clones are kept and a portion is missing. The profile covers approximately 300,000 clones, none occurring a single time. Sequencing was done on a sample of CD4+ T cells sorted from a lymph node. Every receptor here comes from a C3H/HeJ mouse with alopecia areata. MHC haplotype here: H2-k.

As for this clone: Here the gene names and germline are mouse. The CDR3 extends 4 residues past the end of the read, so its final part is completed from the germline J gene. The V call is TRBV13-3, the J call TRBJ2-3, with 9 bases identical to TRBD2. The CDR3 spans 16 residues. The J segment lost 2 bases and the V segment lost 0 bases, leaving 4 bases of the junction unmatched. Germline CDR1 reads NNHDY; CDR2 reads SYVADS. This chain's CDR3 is CASSDGTGAVAETLYF. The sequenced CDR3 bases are TGTGCCAGCAGTGATGGGACTGGGGCTGTTGCAGAA.

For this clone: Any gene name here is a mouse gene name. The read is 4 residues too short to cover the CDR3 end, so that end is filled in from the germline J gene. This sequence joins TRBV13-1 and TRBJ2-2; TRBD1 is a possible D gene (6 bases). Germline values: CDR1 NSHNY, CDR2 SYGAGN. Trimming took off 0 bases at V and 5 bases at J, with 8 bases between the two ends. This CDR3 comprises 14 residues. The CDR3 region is CASSDAGTTGQLYF. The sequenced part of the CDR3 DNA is TGTGCCAGCAGTGATGCAGGGACAACCGGG.

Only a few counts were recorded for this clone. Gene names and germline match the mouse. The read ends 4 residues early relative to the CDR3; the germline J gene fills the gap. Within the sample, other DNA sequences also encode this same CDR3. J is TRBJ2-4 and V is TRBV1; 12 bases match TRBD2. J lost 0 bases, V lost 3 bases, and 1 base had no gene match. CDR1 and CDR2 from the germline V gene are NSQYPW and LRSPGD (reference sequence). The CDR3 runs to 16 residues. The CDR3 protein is CTCSAGTGGSQNTLYF. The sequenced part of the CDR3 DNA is TGCACCTGCAGTGCGGGGACTGGGGGGAGTCAAAAC.

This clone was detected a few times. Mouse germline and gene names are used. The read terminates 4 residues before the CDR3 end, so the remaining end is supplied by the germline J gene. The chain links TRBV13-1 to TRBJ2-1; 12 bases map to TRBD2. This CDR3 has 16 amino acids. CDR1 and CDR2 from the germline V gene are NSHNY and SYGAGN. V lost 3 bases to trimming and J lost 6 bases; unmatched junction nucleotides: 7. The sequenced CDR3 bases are TGTGCCAGCAGTGGCCGCGACTGGGGGGGCGGTGCT. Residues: CASSGRDWGGGA. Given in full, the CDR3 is CASSGRDWGGGAEQFF.

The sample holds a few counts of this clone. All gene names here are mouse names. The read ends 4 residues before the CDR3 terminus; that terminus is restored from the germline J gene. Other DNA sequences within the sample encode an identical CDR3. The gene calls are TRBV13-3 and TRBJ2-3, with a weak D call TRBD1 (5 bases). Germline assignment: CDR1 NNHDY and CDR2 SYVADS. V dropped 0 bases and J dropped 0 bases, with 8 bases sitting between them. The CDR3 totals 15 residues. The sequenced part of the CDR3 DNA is TGTGCCAGCAGTGATGCCAGGACAAGTGCAGAA. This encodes CASSDARTSAE. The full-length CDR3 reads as CASSDARTSAETLYF.

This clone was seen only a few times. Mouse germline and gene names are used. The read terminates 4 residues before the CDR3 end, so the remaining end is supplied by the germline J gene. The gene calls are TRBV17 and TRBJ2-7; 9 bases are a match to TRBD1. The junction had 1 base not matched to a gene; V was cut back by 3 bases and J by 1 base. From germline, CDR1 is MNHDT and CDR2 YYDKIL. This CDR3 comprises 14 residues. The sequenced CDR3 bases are TGTGCTAGCAGTAGTGGACAGGGGTCCTAT. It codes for CASSSGQGSY. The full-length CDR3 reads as CASSSGQGSYEQYF. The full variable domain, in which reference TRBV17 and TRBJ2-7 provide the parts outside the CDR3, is DTTVKQNPRYKLARVGKPVNLICSQTMNHDTMYWYQKKPNQAPKLLLFYYDKILNREADTFEKFQSSRPNNSFCSLYIGSAGLEYSAMYLCASSSGQGSYEQYFGPGTRLTVL.

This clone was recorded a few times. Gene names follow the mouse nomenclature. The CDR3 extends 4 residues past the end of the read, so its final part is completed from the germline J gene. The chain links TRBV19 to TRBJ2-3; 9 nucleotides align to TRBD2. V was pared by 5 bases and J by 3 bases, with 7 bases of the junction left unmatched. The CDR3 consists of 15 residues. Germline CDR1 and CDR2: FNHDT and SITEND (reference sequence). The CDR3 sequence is CASSPFDWGAETLYF. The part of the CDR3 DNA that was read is TGTGCCAGCAGCCCATTCGACTGGGGGGCAGAA. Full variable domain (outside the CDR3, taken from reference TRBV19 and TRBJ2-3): GGIITQTPKFLIGQEGQKLTLKCQQNFNHDTMYWYRQDSGKGLRLIYYSITENDLQKGDLSEGYDASREKKSSFSLTVTSAQKNEMAVFLCASSPFDWGAETLYFGSGTRLTVL.

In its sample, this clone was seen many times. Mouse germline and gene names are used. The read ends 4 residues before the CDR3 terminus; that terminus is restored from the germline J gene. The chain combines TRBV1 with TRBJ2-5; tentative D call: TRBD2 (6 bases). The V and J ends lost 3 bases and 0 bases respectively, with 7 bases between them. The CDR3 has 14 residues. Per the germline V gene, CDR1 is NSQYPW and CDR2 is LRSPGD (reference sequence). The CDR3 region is CTCSAGGNQDTQYF. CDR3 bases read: TGCACCTGCAGTGCTGGGGGTAACCAAGAC.

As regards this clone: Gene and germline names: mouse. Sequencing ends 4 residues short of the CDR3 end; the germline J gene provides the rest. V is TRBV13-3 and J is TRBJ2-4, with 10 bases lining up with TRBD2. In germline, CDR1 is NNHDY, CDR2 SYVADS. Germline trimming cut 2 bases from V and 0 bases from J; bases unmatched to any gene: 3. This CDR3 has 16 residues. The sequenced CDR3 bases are TGTGCCAGCAGTGAGGGACTGGGGAGTAGTCAAAAC. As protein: CASSEGLGSSQN. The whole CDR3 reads CASSEGLGSSQNTLYF.

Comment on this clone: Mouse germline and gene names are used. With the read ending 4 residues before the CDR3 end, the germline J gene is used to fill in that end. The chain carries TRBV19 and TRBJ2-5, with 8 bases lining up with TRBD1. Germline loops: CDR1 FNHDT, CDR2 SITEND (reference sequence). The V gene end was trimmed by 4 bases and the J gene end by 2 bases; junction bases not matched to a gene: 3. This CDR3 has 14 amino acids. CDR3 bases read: TGTGCCAGCAGTCGACAGGGGAGCCAAGAC. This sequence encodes CASSRQGSQD. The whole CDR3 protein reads CASSRQGSQDTQYF.

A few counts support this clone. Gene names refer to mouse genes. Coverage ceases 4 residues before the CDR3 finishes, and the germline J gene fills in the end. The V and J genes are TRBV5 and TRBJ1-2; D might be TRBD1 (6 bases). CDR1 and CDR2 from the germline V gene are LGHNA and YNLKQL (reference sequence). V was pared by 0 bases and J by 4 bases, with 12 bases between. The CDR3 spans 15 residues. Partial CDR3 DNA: TGTGCCAGCAGCCAAGACGGGCAGGGGTTCTCC. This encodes CASSQDGQGFS. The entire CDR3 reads CASSQDGQGFSDYTF.

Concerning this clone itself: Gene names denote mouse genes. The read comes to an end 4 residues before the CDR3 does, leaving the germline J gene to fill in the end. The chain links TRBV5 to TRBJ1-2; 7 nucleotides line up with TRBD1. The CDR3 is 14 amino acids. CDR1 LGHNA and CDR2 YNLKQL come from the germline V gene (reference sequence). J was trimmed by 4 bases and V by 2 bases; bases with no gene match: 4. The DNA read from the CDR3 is TGTGCCAGCAGCCAAAGACAGGGATCCTCC. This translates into CASSQRQGSS. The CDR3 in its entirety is CASSQRQGSSDYTF.

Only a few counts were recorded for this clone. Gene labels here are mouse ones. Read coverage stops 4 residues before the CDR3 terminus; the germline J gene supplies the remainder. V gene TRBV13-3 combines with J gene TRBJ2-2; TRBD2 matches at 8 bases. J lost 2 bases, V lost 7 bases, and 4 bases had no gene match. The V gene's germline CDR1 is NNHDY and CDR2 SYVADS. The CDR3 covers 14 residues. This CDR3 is CASLWGANTGQLYF. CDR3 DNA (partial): TGTGCCAGCCTCTGGGGGGCCAACACCGGG.

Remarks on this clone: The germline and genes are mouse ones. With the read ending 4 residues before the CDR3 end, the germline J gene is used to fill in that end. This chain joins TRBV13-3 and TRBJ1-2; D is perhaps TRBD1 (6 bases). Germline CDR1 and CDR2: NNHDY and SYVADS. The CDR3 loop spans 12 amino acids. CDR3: CASSEQGHDYTF. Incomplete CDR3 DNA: TGTGCCAGCAGTGAGCAGGGGCAC.

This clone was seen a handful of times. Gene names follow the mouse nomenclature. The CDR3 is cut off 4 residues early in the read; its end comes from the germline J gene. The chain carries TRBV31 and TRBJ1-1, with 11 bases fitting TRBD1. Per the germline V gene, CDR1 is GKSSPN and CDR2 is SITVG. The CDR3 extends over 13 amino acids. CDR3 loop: CAWGQGAGTEVFF. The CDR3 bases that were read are TGTGCCTGGGGACAGGGGGCAGGGACA. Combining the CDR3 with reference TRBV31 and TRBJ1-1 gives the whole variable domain AQTIHQWPVAEIKAVGSPLSLGCTIKGKSSPNLYWYWQATGGTLQQLFYSITVGQVESVVQLNLSASRPKDDQFILSTEKLLLSHSGFYLCAWGQGAGTEVFFGKGTRLTVV.

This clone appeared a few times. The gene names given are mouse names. CDR3 DNA, as far as it was read: TGTGCCAGTGGACTAGATGCAGAA. This encodes CASGLDAE. The entire CDR3 is CASGLDAETLYF. This chain connects TRBV13-3 to TRBJ2-3; tentative D call: TRBD2 (5 bases). The read ends 4 residues shy of where the CDR3 ends; the end is completed using the germline J gene. Germline CDR1 NNHDY, CDR2 SYVADS. The CDR3 is 12 residues long. Trimming left V 8 bases short and J 2 bases short, with 9 bases between.

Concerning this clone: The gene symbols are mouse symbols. CDR3 region: CTCSAVGSSSAETLYF. The covered CDR3 bases are TGCACCTGCAGTGCAGTGGGGTCTTCTAGTGCAGAA. The V gene is TRBV1, the J gene TRBJ2-3; D perhaps matches TRBD2 (5 bases). The read is 4 residues too short to cover the CDR3 end, so that end is filled in from the germline J gene. CDR1 and CDR2 from the germline V gene are NSQYPW and LRSPGD (reference sequence). The CDR3 sequence is 16 residues long. V was pared by 1 base and J by 0 bases, with 11 bases between.

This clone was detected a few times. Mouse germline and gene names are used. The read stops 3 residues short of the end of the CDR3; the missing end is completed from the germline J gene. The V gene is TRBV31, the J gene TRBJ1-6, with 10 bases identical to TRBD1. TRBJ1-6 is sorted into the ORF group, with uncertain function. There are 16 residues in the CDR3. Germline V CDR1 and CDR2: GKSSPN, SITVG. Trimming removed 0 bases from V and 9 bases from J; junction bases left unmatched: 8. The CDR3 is CAWSLGPGQGSSPLYF. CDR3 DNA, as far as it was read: TGTGCCTGGAGTCTAGGGCCGGGACAGGGGAGTTCGCCC.

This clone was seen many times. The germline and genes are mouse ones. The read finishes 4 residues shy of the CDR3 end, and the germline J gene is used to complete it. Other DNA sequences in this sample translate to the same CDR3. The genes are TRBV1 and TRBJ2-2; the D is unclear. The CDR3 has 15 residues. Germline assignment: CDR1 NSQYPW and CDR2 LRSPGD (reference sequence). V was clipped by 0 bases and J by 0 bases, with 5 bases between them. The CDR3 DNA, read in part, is TGCACCTGCAGTGCAGAAACAGCAAACACCGGG. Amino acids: CTCSAETANTG. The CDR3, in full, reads CTCSAETANTGQLYF.

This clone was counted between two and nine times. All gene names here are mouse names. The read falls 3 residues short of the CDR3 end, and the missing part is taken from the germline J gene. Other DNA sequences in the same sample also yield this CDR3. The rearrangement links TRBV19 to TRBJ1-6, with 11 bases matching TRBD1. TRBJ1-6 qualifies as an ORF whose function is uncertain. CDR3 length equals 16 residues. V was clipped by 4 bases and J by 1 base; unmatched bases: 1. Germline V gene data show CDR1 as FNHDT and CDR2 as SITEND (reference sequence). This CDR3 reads CASSRDRGSYNSPLYF. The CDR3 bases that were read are TGTGCCAGCAGTCGGGACAGGGGGTCCTATAATTCGCCC.

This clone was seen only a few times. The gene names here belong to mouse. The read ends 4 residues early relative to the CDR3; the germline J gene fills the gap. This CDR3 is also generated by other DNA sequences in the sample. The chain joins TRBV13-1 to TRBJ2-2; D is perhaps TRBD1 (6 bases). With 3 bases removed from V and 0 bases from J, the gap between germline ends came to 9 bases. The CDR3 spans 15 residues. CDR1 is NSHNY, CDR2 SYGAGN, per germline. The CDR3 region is CASSGGTPNTGQLYF. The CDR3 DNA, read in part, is TGTGCCAGCAGTGGTGGGACACCAAACACCGGG.

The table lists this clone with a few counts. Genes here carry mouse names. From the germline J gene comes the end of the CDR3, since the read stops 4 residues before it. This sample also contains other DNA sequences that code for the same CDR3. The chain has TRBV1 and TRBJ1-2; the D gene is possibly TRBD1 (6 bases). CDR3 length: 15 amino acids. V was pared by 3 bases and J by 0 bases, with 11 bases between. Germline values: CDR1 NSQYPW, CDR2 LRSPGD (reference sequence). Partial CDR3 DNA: TGCACCTGCAGTGCTCCGGGACACGCAAACTCC. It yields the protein CTCSAPGHANS. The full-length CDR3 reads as CTCSAPGHANSDYTF.

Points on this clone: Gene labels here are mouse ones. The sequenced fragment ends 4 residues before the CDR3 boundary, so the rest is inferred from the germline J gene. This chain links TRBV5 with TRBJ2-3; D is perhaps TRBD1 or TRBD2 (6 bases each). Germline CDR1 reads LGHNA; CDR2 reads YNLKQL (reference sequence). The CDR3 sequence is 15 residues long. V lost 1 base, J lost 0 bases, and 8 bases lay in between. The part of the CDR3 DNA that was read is TGTGCCAGCAGCCAAGGGGGGCCTAGTGCAGAA. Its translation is CASSQGGPSAE. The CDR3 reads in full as CASSQGGPSAETLYF.

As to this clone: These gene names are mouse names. The CDR3 reads CASSQDSYSPLYF. The sequenced part of the CDR3 DNA is TGTGCCAGCAGCCAAGACAGTTATTCGCCC. V and J are TRBV5 and TRBJ1-6; D not resolved. Read sequence stops 3 residues before the CDR3 end, and the germline J gene provides the missing end. TRBJ1-6 is annotated as an ORF whose role is uncertain. Germline lookup yields CDR1 LGHNA and CDR2 YNLKQL (reference sequence). Trimming stripped 0 bases from V and 8 bases from J, with 5 bases between. The CDR3 sequence is 13 residues long.

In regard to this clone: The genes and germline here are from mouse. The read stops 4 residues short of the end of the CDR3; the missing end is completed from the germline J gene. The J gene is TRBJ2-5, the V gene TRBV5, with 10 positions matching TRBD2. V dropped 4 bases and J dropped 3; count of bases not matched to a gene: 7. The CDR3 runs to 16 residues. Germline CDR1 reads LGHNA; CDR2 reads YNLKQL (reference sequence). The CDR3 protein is CASSLVDWGEQDTQYF. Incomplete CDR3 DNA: TGTGCCAGCAGCCTCGTCGACTGGGGGGAACAAGAC.

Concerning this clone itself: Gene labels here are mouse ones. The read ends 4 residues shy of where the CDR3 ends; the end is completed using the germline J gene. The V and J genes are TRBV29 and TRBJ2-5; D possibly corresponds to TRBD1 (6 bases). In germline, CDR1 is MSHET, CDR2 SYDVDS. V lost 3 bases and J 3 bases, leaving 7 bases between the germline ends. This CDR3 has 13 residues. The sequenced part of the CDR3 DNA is TGTGCTAGCAGTTTCCAGGGGCAAGAC. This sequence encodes CASSFQGQD. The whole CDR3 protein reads CASSFQGQDTQYF.

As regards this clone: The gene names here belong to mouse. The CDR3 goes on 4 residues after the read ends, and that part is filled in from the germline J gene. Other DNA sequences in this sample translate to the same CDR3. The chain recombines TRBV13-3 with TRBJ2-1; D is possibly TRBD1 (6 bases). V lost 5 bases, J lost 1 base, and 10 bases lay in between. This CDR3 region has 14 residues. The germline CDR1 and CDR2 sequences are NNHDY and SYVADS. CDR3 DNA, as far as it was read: TGTGCCAGCAGACAGGGCGGGAACTATGCT. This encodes CASRQGGNYA. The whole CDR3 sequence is CASRQGGNYAEQFF.

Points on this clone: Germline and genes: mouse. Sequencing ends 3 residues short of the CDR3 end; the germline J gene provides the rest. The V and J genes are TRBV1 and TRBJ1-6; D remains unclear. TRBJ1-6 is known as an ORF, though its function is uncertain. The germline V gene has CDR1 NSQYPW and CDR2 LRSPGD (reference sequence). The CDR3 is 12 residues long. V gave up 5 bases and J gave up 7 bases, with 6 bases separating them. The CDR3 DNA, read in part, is TGCACCTGCAGTACAGCAAATTCGCCC. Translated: CTCSTANSP. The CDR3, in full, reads CTCSTANSPLYF.

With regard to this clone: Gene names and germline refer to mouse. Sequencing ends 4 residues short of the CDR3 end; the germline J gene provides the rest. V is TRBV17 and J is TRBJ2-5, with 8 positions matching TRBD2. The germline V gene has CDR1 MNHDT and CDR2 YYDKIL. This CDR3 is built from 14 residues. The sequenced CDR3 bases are TGTGCTAGCAGTAGGGGGGGGGCGCGAGAC. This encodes CASSRGGARD. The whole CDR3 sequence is CASSRGGARDTQYF.